This TCR beta chain came from a study of blood T cell repertoires in COVID-19. About the research overall: Samples representing acute and convalescent COVID-19 were sourced from the United States, Italy and Spain. T cells, B-cell-depleted T cells, or PBMCs provided the cDNA or gDNA that served as material.

This clone is a singleton in its sample. The same CDR3 can be traced to other DNA sequences in this sample. Per the study methods: It was from reference gene primer amplification that nucleated cell counts were estimated. Repertoires were generated with immunoSEQ multiplex PCR, while TCRdb's copy carries only in-frame clones and drops some. The V and J calls and clone size come from that table; D and trimming were worked out from the DNA. Among around 59,000 clones listed, around 88% were seen once. The germline gives CDR1 SGHKS, CDR2 YYEKEE (reference sequence). V lost 2 bases and J 1 base, leaving 9 bases between the germline ends. The CDR3 has 14 amino acids.

Sequencing input: peripheral blood. The receptor's source is a man aged 60 to 75 with acute or convalescent COVID-19. The J gene is TRBJ1-1, the V gene TRBV5-5; the D gene is possibly TRBD1 (6 bases). This CDR3 reads CASSLGQSNTEAFF. The CDR3 DNA sequence: TGTGCCAGCAGCTTAGGACAGTCGAACACTGAAGCTTTCTTT.